Shown below are 14 T cell receptor beta chains from a single sample sequenced in a study of molecular identifiers for immune sequencing clone quantification. TCRdb used MiXCR to reprocess the PCR reads, holding one entry per CDR3 protein. The table records some 9,800 distinct CDR3 sequences, approximately 20% of them present only once. Sequencing used naive CD8+ T cells from blood, with Jurkat cell RNA spiked in. The subset is: FACS-sorted CD8+CD4-CCR7+CD45RA+ naive T cells. These receptor sequences come from a human donor in good health. Some libraries in this study had Jurkat cell RNA spiked in.

This clonotype is medium-sized (0.01 to 0.1%). The chain is built from TRBV5-1 and TRBJ1-5, with D possibly TRBD1 on 6 matching bases. V lost 5 bases and J lost 1, with 16 bases in between. The CDR3 sequence is 16 residues long. Germline V gives CDR1 SGHRS, CDR2 YFSETQ. The CDR3 sequence is CASSFYRERSNQPQHF. DNA for the CDR3: TGCGCCAGCAGTTTTTACAGGGAGCGCAGCAATCAGCCCCAGCATTTT.

The chain combines TRBV27 with TRBJ2-2; the match to TRBD2 covers 12 bases. CDR3 length: 16 residues. V lost 5 bases to trimming and J lost 6 bases; unmatched junction nucleotides: 7. Germline CDR1 and CDR2: MNHEY and SMNVEV (reference sequence). The CDR3 loop reads CASSPGTSGFSGELFF. CDR3 DNA: TGTGCCAGCAGTCCCGGGACTAGCGGGTTTTCCGGGGAGCTGTTTTTT.

This clonotype was counted many times. The V call is TRBV21-1, the J call TRBJ2-3. TRBV21-1 is marked as a pseudogene. The CDR3 runs 13 residues. This CDR3 is CASREINTDTQYF. The CDR3 DNA reads as TGTGCCAGCAGGGAAATAAACACAGATACGCAGTATTTT.

This clonotype has more than one count but fewer than ten. A clone one base away is much larger, so this may be a read error. This CDR3 is missing its conserved last phenylalanine or tryptophan, likely due to a read error. The CDR3, as DNA: TGCGCCAGCAGTGAGACCTACGAGCAGTACCTC. Protein: CASSETYEQYL. The rearrangement uses TRBV10-2 and TRBJ2-7; D gene uncertain. CDR3 length: 11 residues. CDR1 is WSHSY, CDR2 SAAADI, per germline. Trimming shortened V by 2 bases and J by 2 bases, and 1 base separated the two germline ends.

By sample fraction, this clonotype is medium-sized. The chain carries TRBV4-3 and TRBJ2-5; possible D gene TRBD2, 6 bases. Trimming pared 0 bases from V and 4 bases from J, leaving 9 bases between. This CDR3 has 14 amino acids. In germline, CDR1 is LGHNA, CDR2 YSLEER. The DNA for the CDR3 is TGCGCCAGCAGCCAAGAGCGGGACGGAGAGACCCAGTACTTC. Translation gives CASSQERDGETQYF.

In its sample, this clonotype is medium-sized. This chain links TRBV7-9 with TRBJ1-2, with TRBD1 as a possible D gene (6 bases). Germline CDR1 and CDR2: SEHNR and FQNEAQ (reference sequence). V was trimmed by 2 bases and J by 7 bases, leaving 26 bases between them. CDR3 length equals 18 residues. CDR3 DNA: TGTGCCAGCAGCTTATTATCAGGGGCCAGGCCACAAGGGTTTGGCTACACCTTC. As protein: CASSLLSGARPQGFGYTF. The entire variable domain, with the rest obtained from reference TRBV7-9 and TRBJ1-2, is as follows: DTGVSQNPRHKITKRGQNVTFRCDPISEHNRLYWYRQTLGQGPEFLTYFQNEAQLEKSRLLSDRFSAERPKGSFSTLEIQRTEQGDSAMYLCASSLLSGARPQGFGYTFGSGTRLTVV.

By its share, this clonotype is medium-sized (0.01 to 0.1%). The chain has TRBV29-1 and TRBJ2-3; possibly TRBD1 or TRBD2 for D (5 bases each). CDR1 is SQVTM and CDR2 is ANQGSEA in the germline V gene. Trimming removed 5 bases at V and 3 bases at J, with 18 bases between. The CDR3 consists of 15 residues. The CDR3: CSVRRDLLQTDTQYF. The CDR3 DNA reads TGCAGCGTTCGCCGGGACCTACTACAAACAGATACGCAGTATTTT.

This clonotype is medium-sized (0.01 to 0.1%) by share. The chain joins TRBV11-2 to TRBJ2-7, with 8 bases fitting TRBD1. V was pared by 3 bases and J by 4 bases, with 8 bases of the junction left unmatched. The CDR3 length is 15 residues. Germline lookup yields CDR1 SGHAT and CDR2 FQNNGV. CDR3 sequence reads: CASSFGQGLRYEQYF. The CDR3 nucleotides read TGTGCCAGCAGCTTCGGACAGGGCCTCCGGTACGAGCAGTACTTC.

This clonotype was observed a handful of times. A read error is possible here, since a much larger clone lies one base away. V and J are TRBV6-2 or TRBV6-3 and TRBJ1-1; 10 positions match TRBD1. This CDR3 is 16 amino acids long. In germline, CDR1 is MNHEY, CDR2 SVGEGT. The CDR3 loop is CASSYSTGQGDTEALF. The CDR3 nucleotides are TGTGCCAGCAGTTACTCGACCGGACAGGGGGACACTGAAGCTCTCTTT.

This clonotype is medium-sized by share. The V gene is TRBV4-3, the J gene TRBJ2-7, with D perhaps matching TRBD2 (6 bases). The V gene lost 0 bases and the J gene lost 4 bases, with 7 bases spanning the gap. The CDR3 consists of 13 residues. The germline CDR1 and CDR2 sequences are LGHNA and YSLEER. The CDR3 loop reads CASSQDGGYEQYF. In nucleotides, the CDR3 is TGCGCCAGCAGCCAAGATGGGGGGTACGAGCAGTACTTC.

Regarding this clonotype: This clone may be a read error of a much larger clone one base away. The rearrangement joins TRBV7-9 to TRBJ2-1, with 13 bases matching TRBD2. Germline assignment: CDR1 SEHNR and CDR2 FQNEAQ (reference sequence). The CDR3 has 17 residues. The junction had 6 bases not matched to a gene; V was cut back by 1 base and J by 6 bases. CDR3 nucleotide sequence: TGTGCCAGCAGCTTAGTGCGCTGGACTAGCGGGAGCAATGAGCAGTTCTTC. Amino acids: CASSLVRWTSGSNEQFF. The full variable domain, in which reference TRBV7-9 and TRBJ2-1 provide the parts outside the CDR3, is DTGVSQNPRHKITKRGQNVTFRCDPISEHNRLYWYRQTLGQGPEFLTYFQNEAQLEKSRLLSDRFSAERPKGSFSTLEIQRTEQGDSAMYLCASSLVRWTSGSNEQFFGPGTRLTVL.

By proportion, this clonotype is medium-sized. The chain is built from TRBV27 and TRBJ2-3, with 7 bases identical to TRBD1. The V gene's germline CDR1 is MNHEY and CDR2 SMNVEV (reference sequence). The CDR3 contains 14 residues. V lost 10 bases, J lost 7 bases, and 14 bases stayed unmatched. CDR3 DNA sequence: TGTGCCACTCGACCGGGACAGACCTTATATACGCAGTATTTT. Amino acids: CATRPGQTLYTQYF.

The chain employs TRBV4-1 and TRBJ2-7; perhaps D is TRBD1 or TRBD2 (5 bases each). The V and J ends lost 3 bases and 0 bases respectively, with 12 bases between them. Germline CDR1 MGHRA, CDR2 YSYEKL. This CDR3 is 15 amino acids long. CDR3 amino acids: CASSHRDDSSYEQYF. CDR3 in DNA: TGCGCCAGCAGCCACCGGGACGATAGCTCCTACGAGCAGTACTTC.

The genes are TRBV27 and TRBJ2-2; TRBD1 matches 7 bases. Germline CDR1 and CDR2: MNHEY and SMNVEV (reference sequence). The CDR3 runs to 16 residues. Trimming cost V 5 bases and J 4 bases; bases outside gene matches: 10. For the CDR3, the DNA is TGTGCCAGCAGTCCGAGTATGGGACAGATCACCGGGGAGCTGTTTTTT. Protein: CASSPSMGQITGELFF.